Below, 11 T cell receptor beta chains from the same sample are listed, as sequenced in a study of cytomegalovirus exposure and HLA in healthy donors (dated by TCRdb to about 2017). The library was obtained by the immunoSEQ multiplex PCR assay. The immuneACCESS repertoire file appears here via TCRdb, limited to in-frame rearrangements. These files lack a portion of the clones; in checked studies, under half of the deficit traces to unresolved V genes, and the cause of the others is not known. This sample has 150,000 to 200,000 clones in its table, and 84% of those were observed once. The ten largest clones capture 10% to 13% of the sample. The specimen was PBMCs. These receptors all come from a man aged 30-40 years in good health and CMV-seropositive.

V is TRBV29-1 and J is TRBJ1-1; 12 nucleotides line up with TRBD1. Per the germline V gene, CDR1 is SQVTM and CDR2 is ANQGSEA. There are 16 residues in the CDR3. The V and J ends lost 4 bases and 5 bases, in that order; junction bases with no gene match: 11. The CDR3 region is CSVGTGTGGSSTEAFF. CDR3 sequence (DNA): TGCAGCGTTGGAACCGGGACAGGGGGCTCGAGTACTGAAGCTTTCTTT.

The genes are TRBV27 and TRBJ2-1, with 7 nucleotides matching TRBD1. Per the germline V gene, CDR1 is MNHEY and CDR2 is SMNVEV (reference sequence). V lost 2 bases to trimming and J lost 4 bases; unmatched junction nucleotides: 8. The CDR3 is 16 residues long. This CDR3 reads CASSLGSRTGYNEQFF. The CDR3 nucleotides read TGTGCCAGCAGTTTAGGCTCCCGGACAGGTTACAATGAGCAGTTCTTC.

The chain joins TRBV28 to TRBJ2-1, with 10 bases that match TRBD2. J lost 9 bases, V lost 6 bases, and 11 bases had no gene match. The CDR3 has 15 residues. Germline V lookup: CDR1 MDHEN, CDR2 SYDVKM. The CDR3 nucleotides read TGTGCCAGCAGACCTACTAGCGGGATTCGAAGTGAGCAGTTCTTC. The encoded protein is CASRPTSGIRSEQFF.

This clone was counted between two and nine times. CDR3 sequence: CASSGHSDRAAYEQYF. For the CDR3, the DNA is TGTGCCAGCAGTGGGCATTCGGACAGGGCGGCCTACGAGCAGTACTTC. The rearrangement joins TRBV25-1 to TRBJ2-7, with 8 bases matching TRBD1. The CDR3 length is 16 residues. The germline V gene has CDR1 MGHDK and CDR2 SYGVNS. J lost 2 bases, V lost 4 bases, and 10 bases had no gene match.

The genes are TRBV28 and TRBJ2-7; possible D gene TRBD1, 6 bases. The CDR3 runs to 13 residues. Trimming left V 10 bases short and J 3 bases short, with 16 bases between. Germline V gene lookup returns CDR1 MDHEN and CDR2 SYDVKM. This CDR3 reads CATSGQLLYEQYF. The CDR3 DNA reads as TGTGCCACCTCCGGACAGCTACTCTACGAGCAGTACTTC.

This clone was seen just once. J is TRBJ2-3 and V is TRBV7-2; no definite D call. The V end was cut by 7 bases, the J end by 1 base, with 18 bases between. Germline CDR1 is SGHTA and CDR2 is FQGNSA. This CDR3 comprises 16 residues. CDR3 in amino acids: CASTPAPLGGTDTQYF. CDR3 DNA sequence: TGTGCCAGCACCCCGGCCCCATTAGGAGGCACAGATACGCAGTATTTT.

This chain joins TRBV4-1 and TRBJ1-1; 8 bases line up with TRBD1. The V segment lost 3 bases and the J segment 4 bases; nucleotides outside the gene matches: 10. Germline assignment: CDR1 MGHRA and CDR2 YSYEKL. The CDR3 totals 16 residues. DNA of the CDR3: TGCGCCAGCAGCCAGACCCTTGGACAGGGATTCACTGAAGCTTTCTTT. This codes for CASSQTLGQGFTEAFF.

This chain connects TRBV18 to TRBJ1-5, with a tentative D call TRBD1 (5 bases). This CDR3 has 14 residues. Germline loops: CDR1 KGHSH, CDR2 LQKENI. V was pared by 4 bases and J by 0 bases, with 7 bases between. CDR3 loop: CASSRGTSNQPQHF. The CDR3 nucleotides read TGTGCCAGCTCACGGGGCACTAGCAATCAGCCCCAGCATTTT.

This clone was recorded once. The chain joins TRBV5-1 to TRBJ2-7, with TRBD2 matching over 11 bases. The V segment lost 4 bases and the J segment 5 bases; nucleotides outside the gene matches: 11. The CDR3 is 16 amino acids. CDR1 SGHRS and CDR2 YFSETQ come from the germline V gene. The CDR3 reads CASSPPVAGGFDEQYF. Written as DNA, the CDR3 is TGCGCCAGCAGCCCCCCGGTAGCGGGAGGGTTCGACGAGCAGTACTTC.

The gene calls are TRBV28 and TRBJ2-1; 7 positions agree with TRBD2. The V and J ends lost 7 bases and 5 bases, in that order; junction bases with no gene match: 11. CDR3 length equals 15 residues. CDR1 and CDR2 (germline): MDHEN, SYDVKM. This CDR3 is CASTVGGREDNEQFF. CDR3 DNA sequence: TGTGCCAGCACCGTAGGAGGGAGGGAGGACAATGAGCAGTTCTTC.

V is TRBV28 and J is TRBJ1-4; D call uncertain. V lost 6 bases, J lost 4 bases, and 18 bases lay in between. CDR3 length: 16 amino acids. The V gene's germline CDR1 is MDHEN and CDR2 SYDVKM. This CDR3 is CASSNPRGAGNEKLFF. In DNA form, the CDR3 reads TGTGCCAGCAGCAATCCACGGGGTGCCGGTAATGAAAAACTGTTTTTT.